These 13 T cell receptor beta chains share one sample of origin, sequenced in a study of T cell repertoires in cytomegalovirus infection. One entry per CDR3 protein, called by TCRdb with MiXCR from the reads. The sample holds about 830,000 distinct CDR3 sequences, 30% to 35% seen once. These receptors' targets are unknown. The material was cultured CD8+ T cells from PBMCs, obtained from culture after CMV antigen stimulation. The receptors shown here come from a human donor in good health (CMV status not recorded). Some clones in this sample may be carry-over from other donors' samples.

In regard to this clonotype: This may be a read error: a much more frequent sequence differs by one nucleotide. The chain has TRBV7-9 and TRBJ1-6; 7 bases match TRBD1. Germline V CDR1 and CDR2: SEHNR, FQNEAQ (reference sequence). This CDR3 comprises 16 residues. The junction had 10 bases not matched to a gene; V was cut back by 4 bases and J by 7 bases. The CDR3 bases are TGTGCCAGCAGCTCTCGGGAACAGGGGAGGAATTCACCCCTCCACTTT. Encoded protein: CASSSREQGRNSPLHF.

Only a few counts were recorded for this clonotype. V usage is TRBV5-6 and J usage is TRBJ2-1; perhaps TRBD2 as D (5 bases). V was clipped by 4 bases and J by 8 bases, with 19 bases between them. This CDR3 region has 15 residues. The germline CDR1 and CDR2 sequences are SGHDT and YYEEEE. CDR3 sequence: CASSGRWLSSDEQFF. The CDR3 DNA follows: TGTGCCAGCAGCGGGCGGTGGCTCAGTAGCGATGAGCAGTTCTTC.

This CDR3 is CASKTGPDGYTF. DNA for the CDR3: TGTGCCAGCAAGACGGGGCCGGATGGCTACACCTTC. V usage is TRBV2 and J usage is TRBJ1-2, with D possibly matching TRBD1 (5 bases). Trimming removed 7 bases at V and 6 bases at J, with 12 bases between. CDR3 length: 12 amino acids. The V gene's germline CDR1 is SNHLY and CDR2 FYNNEI.

This clonotype occurred many times. The CDR3 coding sequence is TGTGCCATCAGTGAGGGGCCCTTATGGGGGGTTGGGACAGATACGCAGTATTTT. Translating it yields CAISEGPLWGVGTDTQYF. V usage is TRBV10-3 and J usage is TRBJ2-3; maybe TRBD2 (6 bases). Trimming took 2 bases from V and 3 from J, leaving 21 bases between them. The germline V gene has CDR1 ENHRY and CDR2 SYGVKD. The CDR3 is 18 residues long.

The V and J genes are TRBV7-9 and TRBJ1-1; D might be TRBD1 (5 bases). Germline CDR1 is SEHNR and CDR2 is FQNEAQ (reference sequence). This CDR3 is built from 16 residues. Trimming took off 6 bases at V and 0 bases at J, with 17 bases between the two ends. The CDR3 region is CASRPPGGGMNTEAFF. CDR3 DNA: TGTGCCAGCAGACCCCCGGGTGGGGGGATGAACACTGAAGCTTTCTTT.

Only a few counts were recorded for this clonotype. The rearrangement uses TRBV6-2 or TRBV6-3 and TRBJ1-6, with TRBD1 matching 11 bases. This CDR3 is built from 15 residues. With 2 bases clipped from V and 8 bases from J, the junction kept 2 bases outside the gene matches. Looked up from germline, CDR1 is MNHEY and CDR2 is SVGEGT. The CDR3 nucleotides read TGTGCCAGCAGTTACGGACAGGGGGCAGATTCACCCCTCCACTTT. It specifies CASSYGQGADSPLHF.

This chain connects TRBV27 to TRBJ1-5, with 8 bases that match TRBD1. Trimming removed 6 bases from V and 4 bases from J; junction bases left unmatched: 8. Germline values: CDR1 MNHEY, CDR2 SMNVEV (reference sequence). This CDR3 is built from 15 residues. As DNA, the CDR3 is TGTGCCAGCAGCCGTCGGACAGGGTTGAATCAGCCCCAGCATTTT. It codes for CASSRRTGLNQPQHF.

This clonotype has just a few counts. The chain joins TRBV29-1 to TRBJ2-1, with 10 nucleotides matching TRBD2. Trimming took 6 bases from V and 5 from J; bases not matched to a gene: 7. There are 14 residues in the CDR3. Germline CDR1 reads SQVTM; CDR2 reads ANQGSEA. CDR3 sequence reads: CSVIGSGGNNEQFF. DNA for the CDR3: TGCAGCGTCATAGGTAGCGGGGGGAACAATGAGCAGTTCTTC.

This clonotype was counted many times. The gene calls are TRBV7-9 and TRBJ2-1; 12 positions agree with TRBD2. J lost 6 bases, V lost 1 base, and 13 bases had no gene match. The V gene's germline CDR1 is SEHNR and CDR2 FQNEAQ (reference sequence). The CDR3 sequence is 19 residues long. The chain's CDR3 is CASSLGILSSGGAGNEQFF. For the CDR3, the DNA is TGTGCCAGCAGCTTAGGAATTCTGTCTAGCGGGGGGGCCGGCAATGAGCAGTTCTTC.

This clonotype was recorded at least ten times. CDR3 protein: CASSFLQGSSDTQYF. The DNA of the CDR3 is TGTGCCAGCAGCTTTTTACAGGGGTCCTCAGATACGCAGTATTTT. The chain recombines TRBV7-2 with TRBJ2-3; the match to TRBD1 covers 7 bases. Germline assignment: CDR1 SGHTA and CDR2 FQGNSA. This CDR3 contains 15 residues. J was trimmed by 4 bases and V by 3 bases; bases with no gene match: 7.

This clonotype has just a few counts. The chain uses TRBV6-6 and TRBJ2-3; D is undetermined. The CDR3 consists of 12 residues. Trimming took 0 bases from V and 6 from J, leaving 4 bases between them. The V gene's germline CDR1 is MNHNY and CDR2 SVGAGI (reference sequence). CDR3 DNA: TGTGCCAGCAGTTACTCGGAGGATACGCAGTATTTT. This gives the protein CASSYSEDTQYF.

This chain links TRBV29-1 with TRBJ2-2; 8 bases agree with TRBD1. Germline-derived CDR1 and CDR2 are SQVTM and ANQGSEA. The CDR3 runs to 14 residues. Trimming took 3 bases from V and 3 from J; bases not matched to a gene: 3. CDR3 in amino acids: CSVEETGDTGELFF. The CDR3 nucleotides read TGCAGCGTTGAGGAGACAGGGGACACCGGGGAGCTGTTTTTT.

The chain uses TRBV11-1 and TRBJ2-1, with 8 nucleotides matching TRBD2. The CDR3 sequence is 15 residues long. In germline, CDR1 is SGHAT, CDR2 FQDESV (reference sequence). Losses at the gene ends were 6 bases for V and 1 base for J; bases not matched to a gene: 5. The DNA of the CDR3 is TGTGCCAGCAGTTTTGGACTAGCTTCCTACAATGAGCAGTTCTTC. Translated: CASSFGLASYNEQFF.